What follows are 23 T cell receptor beta chains derived from one specimen sequenced in a study of cytomegalovirus exposure and HLA in healthy donors. A multiplex PCR was run with 60 Vbeta primers and 13 Jbeta primers. TCRdb's copy holds only in-frame clones and misses some; the assay was immunoSEQ multiplex PCR. The repertoire consists of some 170,000 clones, with 75% to 85% occurring once and the leading ten covering about 1.9%. Material for sequencing was PBMCs. The origin of the receptors is a woman between 18 and 29 years old in good health and CMV-seronegative.

The CDR3 here is CASSPTVSGNTIYF. CDR3 DNA sequence: TGTGCCAGCAGCCCGACAGTTTCTGGAAACACCATATATTTT. This rearrangement joins TRBV5-8 to TRBJ1-3, with D perhaps matching TRBD1 (5 bases). Germline CDR1 and CDR2: SGHTS and YDEGEE. With 4 bases removed from V and 1 base from J, the gap between germline ends came to 9 bases. The CDR3 has 14 amino acids.

The rearrangement joins TRBV6-6 to TRBJ1-2; no clear D gene. Trimming shortened V by 10 bases and J by 13 bases, and 22 bases separated the two germline ends. The germline CDR1 and CDR2 sequences are MNHNY and SVGAGI (reference sequence). The length of the CDR3 is 12 residues. The CDR3 is CAIAQISIPGTF. CDR3 sequence (DNA): TGTGCCATCGCACAGATTTCAATCCCTGGCACCTTC.

This chain joins TRBV5-1 and TRBJ1-2, with TRBD1 matching 9 bases. Germline loops: CDR1 SGHRS, CDR2 YFSETQ. The CDR3 has 15 amino acids. J lost 8 bases, V lost 3 bases, and 11 bases had no gene match. This CDR3 reads CASSWGQGINEGYTF. DNA of the CDR3: TGCGCCAGCAGCTGGGGACAGGGTATTAATGAGGGCTACACCTTC.

The V gene is TRBV9, the J gene TRBJ1-2, with a weak D call TRBD1 (5 bases). Germline assignment: CDR1 SGDLS and CDR2 YYNGEE. CDR3 length equals 14 residues. Trimming removed 1 base at V and 3 bases at J, with 10 bases between. CDR3 region: CASSVSGGDYGYTF. The CDR3 DNA is TGTGCCAGCAGCGTATCCGGGGGAGACTATGGCTACACCTTC.

V is TRBV2 and J is TRBJ1-1; D is possibly TRBD1 (5 bases). V lost 8 bases and J 1 base, leaving 11 bases between the germline ends. Germline CDR1 reads SNHLY; CDR2 reads FYNNEI. The CDR3 contains 13 residues. In DNA form, the CDR3 reads TGTGCCAGCTGGGGAACAGGGAACACTGAAGCTTTCTTT. Translated: CASWGTGNTEAFF.

With regard to this clone: The junction and the germline gene differ at one end; a read error may be behind it. CDR3 bases: TGTGCCGGCAGCGTAGACCCGGGACTAAGGTTCTCGTCTGGAAACACCATATATTTT. This encodes CAGSVDPGLRFSSGNTIYF. The chain employs TRBV9 and TRBJ1-3, with TRBD1 as a possible D gene (5 bases). Germline lookup yields CDR1 SGDLS and CDR2 YYNGEE. The CDR3 has 19 amino acids.

The chain uses TRBV14 and TRBJ1-1, with D possibly TRBD1 on 5 matching bases. CDR1 is SGHDN and CDR2 is FVKESK in the germline V gene. The CDR3 runs to 16 residues. The ends were cut back, 1 base at V and 1 base at J, with 13 bases in the middle. The CDR3 sequence is CASSQGAWQGNTEAFF. The CDR3 bases are TGTGCCAGCAGCCAAGGGGCTTGGCAGGGGAACACTGAAGCTTTCTTT.

This clone was counted a single time. The rearrangement joins TRBV19 to TRBJ1-1, with 10 bases that match TRBD1. This CDR3 contains 14 residues. Germline V gives CDR1 LNHDA, CDR2 SQIVND (reference sequence). V dropped 5 bases and J dropped 6; count of bases not matched to a gene: 6. CDR3 amino acids: CASSRTGGDSEAFF. CDR3 nucleotides: TGTGCCAGTAGTCGGACAGGGGGAGATTCTGAAGCTTTCTTT.

The chain uses TRBV5-6 and TRBJ2-7, with 7 nucleotides matching TRBD2. J was trimmed by 0 bases and V by 0 bases; bases with no gene match: 0. The CDR3 runs to 14 residues. CDR1 is SGHDT, CDR2 YYEEEE, per germline. The DNA of the CDR3 is TGTGCCAGCAGCTTGGGCGGGAGCTCCTACGAGCAGTACTTC. Its translation: CASSLGGSSYEQYF.

The rearrangement joins TRBV5-1 to TRBJ2-7, with 9 bases identical to TRBD1. Germline CDR1 reads SGHRS; CDR2 reads YFSETQ. The junction had 6 bases not matched to a gene; V was cut back by 6 bases and J by 2 bases. This CDR3 region has 14 residues. Written as DNA, the CDR3 is TGCGCCAGCATGAGAGGGACAGGGACCTACGAGCAGTACTTC. Its translation: CASMRGTGTYEQYF.

The genes are TRBV9 and TRBJ2-5, with no clear D. The V and J ends lost 2 bases and 4 bases respectively, with 12 bases between them. Per germline, CDR1 SGDLS and CDR2 YYNGEE. This CDR3 spans 14 amino acids. The CDR3 protein is CASSVSPSGETQYF. In DNA form, the CDR3 reads TGTGCCAGCAGCGTTAGCCCCTCCGGAGAGACCCAGTACTTC.

In its sample, this clone was seen once. The genes are TRBV19 and TRBJ2-7; unclear D gene. Looked up from germline, CDR1 is LNHDA and CDR2 is SQIVND (reference sequence). The CDR3 contains 13 residues. V lost 6 bases and J 3 bases, leaving 12 bases between the germline ends. This CDR3 reads CASSASVVYEQYF. CDR3 bases: TGTGCCAGTAGCGCCTCGGTCGTCTACGAGCAGTACTTC.

CDR3 in amino acids: CASSPTSSYNEQFF. DNA for the CDR3: TGTGCCAGCAGCCCGACTAGCTCCTACAATGAGCAGTTCTTC. V is TRBV5-4 and J is TRBJ2-1; possibly TRBD2 for D (6 bases). The V and J ends lost 4 bases and 0 bases respectively, with 8 bases between them. This CDR3 spans 14 amino acids. CDR1 SGHNT and CDR2 YYREEE come from the germline V gene (reference sequence). The full variable domain, rest sourced from reference TRBV5-4 and TRBJ2-1, is ETGVTQSPTHLIKTRGQQVTLRCSSQSGHNTVSWYQQALGQGPQFIFQYYREEENGRGNFPPRFSGLQFPNYSSELNVNALELDDSALYLCASSPTSSYNEQFFGPGTRLTVL.

This clone appeared a single time. The CDR3 DNA reads TGTGCCAGTAGTATACAACTAGCGGGGGACTACAATGAGCAGTTCTTC. Translation: CASSIQLAGDYNEQFF. V and J are TRBV19 and TRBJ2-1; 11 bases are a match to TRBD2. After removal of 2 bases from V and 3 bases from J, the junction contained 3 bases not matched to a gene. Germline CDR1 and CDR2: LNHDA and SQIVND (reference sequence). The CDR3 is 16 amino acids.

The rearrangement joins TRBV6-1 to TRBJ2-1; the D gene is possibly TRBD1 (6 bases). The V end was cut by 7 bases, the J end by 8 bases, with 9 bases between. The CDR3 runs 11 residues. CDR1 and CDR2 from the germline V gene are MNHNS and SASEGT. Written as DNA, the CDR3 is TGTGCCAGCAAGGGGGTCGATGAGCAGTTCTTC. Protein: CASKGVDEQFF.

The chain joins TRBV28 to TRBJ1-1, with D possibly TRBD1 on 6 matching bases. V gave up 6 bases and J gave up 0 bases, with 14 bases separating them. The CDR3 loop spans 15 amino acids. Looked up from germline, CDR1 is MDHEN and CDR2 is SYDVKM. The CDR3 DNA sequence: TGTGCCAGCAGACCCCCCGGGGGGCTGAACACTGAAGCTTTCTTT. Residues: CASRPPGGLNTEAFF.

V is TRBV19 and J is TRBJ1-2; 9 bases align to TRBD1. The CDR3 runs 15 residues. Trimming at V came to 7 bases and at J to 4 bases, leaving 10 bases not matched to a gene. Germline-derived CDR1 and CDR2 are LNHDA and SQIVND (reference sequence). CDR3 DNA: TGTGCCAGTAAGGTTACTGGACAGGGGTTCTATGGCTACACCTTC. It specifies CASKVTGQGFYGYTF.

The gene calls are TRBV5-4 and TRBJ1-1, with 10 bases that match TRBD1. Germline assignment: CDR1 SGHNT and CDR2 YYREEE (reference sequence). Trimming took 4 bases from V and 5 from J; bases not matched to a gene: 11. This CDR3 spans 16 amino acids. The CDR3 sequence is CASSNLPGQGRTEAFF. In nucleotides, the CDR3 is TGTGCCAGCAGCAATCTCCCGGGACAGGGGAGGACTGAAGCTTTCTTT.

V gene TRBV29-1 combines with J gene TRBJ2-5; tentatively, D is TRBD1 (5 bases). The J call may not be correct, given that the DNA end is closer to TRBJ2-7. The CDR3 has 12 amino acids. Germline CDR1 SQVTM, CDR2 ANQGSEA. CDR3 region: CSVVTGSYEQYF. CDR3 DNA: TGCAGCGTTGTTACAGGCTCCTACGAGCAGTACTTC.

The rearrangement links TRBV7-9 to TRBJ2-7, with D unclear. In germline, CDR1 is SEHNR, CDR2 FQNEAQ (reference sequence). Trimming shortened V by 5 bases and J by 1 base, and 9 bases separated the two germline ends. The CDR3 is made up of 13 amino acids. Here the CDR3 reads CASSGGTSYEQYF. Here the CDR3 DNA reads TGTGCCAGCAGCGGCGGCACATCCTACGAGCAGTACTTC.

The chain combines TRBV7-9 with TRBJ1-2; no firm D call. The V end lost 5 bases, the J end lost 4 bases, and 11 bases lay between the germline ends. This CDR3 is built from 13 residues. Per germline, CDR1 SEHNR and CDR2 FQNEAQ (reference sequence). The CDR3 protein is CASSLNPGYGYTF. CDR3 DNA sequence: TGTGCCAGCAGCCTAAACCCCGGCTATGGCTACACCTTC.

The gene calls are TRBV5-1 and TRBJ2-2, with a weak D call TRBD1 (6 bases). This CDR3 is 13 amino acids long. V gave up 6 bases and J gave up 6 bases, with 12 bases separating them. Looked up from germline, CDR1 is SGHRS and CDR2 is YFSETQ. The CDR3 reads CASTQGGPGELFF. In nucleotides, the CDR3 is TGCGCCAGCACCCAAGGGGGTCCCGGGGAGCTGTTTTTT. The full variable domain, in which reference TRBV5-1 and TRBJ2-2 provide the parts outside the CDR3, is KAGVTQTPRYLIKTRGQQVTLSCSPISGHRSVSWYQQTPGQGLQFLFEYFSETQRNKGNFPGRFSGRQFSNSRSEMNVSTLELGDSALYLCASTQGGPGELFFGEGSRLTVL.

This rearrangement joins TRBV28 to TRBJ1-6, with 9 bases that match TRBD1. V lost 6 bases to trimming and J lost 7 bases; unmatched junction nucleotides: 16. This CDR3 is 18 amino acids long. The V gene's germline CDR1 is MDHEN and CDR2 SYDVKM. The CDR3 nucleotides are TGTGCCAGCAGATCACCGGGACAGGGAGGTTTAGGGAATTCACCCCTCCACTTT. As protein: CASRSPGQGGLGNSPLHF.